This T cell receptor (beta chain) was retrieved from a study of low-dose radiotherapy and immunotherapy resistance in tumors. Overall study: The study gave Cohort 2 1 Gy per fraction every two weeks, totaling 13 Gy over 26 weeks.

The CDR3 totals 17 residues. V lost 1 base and J 2 bases, leaving 15 bases between the germline ends. Germline CDR1 reads MGHRA; CDR2 reads YSYEKL. Priming of first-strand cDNA relied on TRAV- and TRBV-specific primers (covering alpha and beta chains). A roughly 19-cycle PCR with a constant-region primer and V-primer adapter amplified TCRs. TCRdb itself ran the reads through MiXCR, one entry per CDR3 protein. Of 15,000 to 20,000 distinct CDR3 sequences in the sample, 70% to 80% were seen once. This chain links TRBV4-1 with TRBJ2-1, with no clear D. The clonotype was recovered from a human donor with advanced metastatic prostate, ovarian, gallbladder or colorectal cancer (not recorded which). This table probably holds off-target reads from a library built for another chain. The CDR3 nucleotides are TGCGCCAGCAGCCAAGTCGACCTGGGGTTTACCTACAATGAGCAGTTCTTC. It codes for CASSQVDLGFTYNEQFF.